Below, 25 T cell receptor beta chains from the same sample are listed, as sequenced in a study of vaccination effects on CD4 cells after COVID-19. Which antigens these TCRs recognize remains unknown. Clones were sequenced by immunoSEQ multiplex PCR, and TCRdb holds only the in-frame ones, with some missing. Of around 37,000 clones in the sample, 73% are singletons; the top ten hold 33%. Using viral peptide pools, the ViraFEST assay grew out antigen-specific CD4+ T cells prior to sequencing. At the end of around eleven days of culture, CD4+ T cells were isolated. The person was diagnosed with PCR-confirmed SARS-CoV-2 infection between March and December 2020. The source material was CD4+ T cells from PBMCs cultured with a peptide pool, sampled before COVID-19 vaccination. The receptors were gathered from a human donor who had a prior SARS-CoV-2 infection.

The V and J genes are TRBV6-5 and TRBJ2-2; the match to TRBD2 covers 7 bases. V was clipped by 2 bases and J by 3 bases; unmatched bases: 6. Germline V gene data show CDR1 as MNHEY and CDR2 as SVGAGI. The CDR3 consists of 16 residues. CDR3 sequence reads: CASSYGWGRDTGELFF. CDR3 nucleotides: TGTGCCAGCAGTTACGGCTGGGGGAGGGACACCGGGGAGCTGTTTTTT.

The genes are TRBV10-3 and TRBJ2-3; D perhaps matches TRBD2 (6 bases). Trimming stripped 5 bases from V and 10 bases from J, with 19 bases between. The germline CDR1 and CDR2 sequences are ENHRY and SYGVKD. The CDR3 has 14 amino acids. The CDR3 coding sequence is TGTGCCATCAGTCCCGGGACTTCCTTTAAGGCGCAGTATTTT. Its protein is CAISPGTSFKAQYF.

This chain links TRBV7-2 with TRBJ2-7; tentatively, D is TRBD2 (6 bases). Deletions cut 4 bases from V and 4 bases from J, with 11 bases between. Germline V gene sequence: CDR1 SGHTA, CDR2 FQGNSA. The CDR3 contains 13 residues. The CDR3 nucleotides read TGTGCCAGCAGCTCTCGGACTATTTACGAGCAGTACTTC. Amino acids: CASSSRTIYEQYF.

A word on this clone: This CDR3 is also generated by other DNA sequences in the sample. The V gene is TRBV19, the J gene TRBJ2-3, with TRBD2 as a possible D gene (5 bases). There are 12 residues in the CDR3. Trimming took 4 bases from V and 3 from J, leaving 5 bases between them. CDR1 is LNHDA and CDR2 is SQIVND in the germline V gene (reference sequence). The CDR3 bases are TGTGCCAGTAGTACGGGGACAGATACGCAGTATTTT. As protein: CASSTGTDTQYF.

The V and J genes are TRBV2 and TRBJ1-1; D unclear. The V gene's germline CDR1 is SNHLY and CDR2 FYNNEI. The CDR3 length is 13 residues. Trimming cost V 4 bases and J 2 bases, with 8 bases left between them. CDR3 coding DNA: TGTGCCAGCAGTGCCGCAGTAAACACTGAAGCTTTCTTT. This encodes CASSAAVNTEAFF.

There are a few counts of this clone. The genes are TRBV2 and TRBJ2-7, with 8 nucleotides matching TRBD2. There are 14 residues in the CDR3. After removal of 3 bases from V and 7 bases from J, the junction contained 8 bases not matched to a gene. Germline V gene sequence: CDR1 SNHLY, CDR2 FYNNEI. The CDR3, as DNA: TGTGCCAGCAGTGACGGCGGGGGGTTGGGAGAGCAGTACTTC. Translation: CASSDGGGLGEQYF.

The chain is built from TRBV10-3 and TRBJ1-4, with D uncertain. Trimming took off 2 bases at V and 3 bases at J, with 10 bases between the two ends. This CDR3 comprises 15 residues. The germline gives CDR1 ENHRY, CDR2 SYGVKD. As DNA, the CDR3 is TGTGCCATCAGTGAGAGACTAGGACCTAATGAAAAACTGTTTTTT. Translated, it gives CAISERLGPNEKLFF.

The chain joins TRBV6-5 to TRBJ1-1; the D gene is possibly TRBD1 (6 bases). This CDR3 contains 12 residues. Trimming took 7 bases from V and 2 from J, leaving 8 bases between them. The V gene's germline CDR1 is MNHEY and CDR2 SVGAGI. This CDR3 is CASKQGNTEAFF. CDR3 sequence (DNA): TGTGCCAGCAAACAGGGCAACACTGAAGCTTTCTTT.

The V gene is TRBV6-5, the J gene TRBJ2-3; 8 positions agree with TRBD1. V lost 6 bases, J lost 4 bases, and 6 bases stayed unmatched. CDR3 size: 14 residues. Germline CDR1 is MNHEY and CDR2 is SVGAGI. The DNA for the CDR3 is TGTGCCAGCAGCCAGGACAGGGTAGCAGATACGCAGTATTTT. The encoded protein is CASSQDRVADTQYF.

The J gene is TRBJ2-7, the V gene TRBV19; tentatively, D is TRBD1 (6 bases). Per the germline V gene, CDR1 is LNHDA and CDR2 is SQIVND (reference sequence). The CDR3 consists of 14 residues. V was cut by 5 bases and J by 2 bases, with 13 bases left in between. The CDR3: CASSPRQVAYEQYF. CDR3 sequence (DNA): TGTGCCAGTAGTCCCCGACAGGTAGCCTACGAGCAGTACTTC.

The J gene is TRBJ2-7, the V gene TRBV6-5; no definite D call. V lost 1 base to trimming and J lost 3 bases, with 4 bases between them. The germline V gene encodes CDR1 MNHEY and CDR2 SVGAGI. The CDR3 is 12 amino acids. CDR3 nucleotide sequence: TGTGCCAGCAGTTACTTCGGCTACGAGCAGTACTTC. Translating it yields CASSYFGYEQYF.

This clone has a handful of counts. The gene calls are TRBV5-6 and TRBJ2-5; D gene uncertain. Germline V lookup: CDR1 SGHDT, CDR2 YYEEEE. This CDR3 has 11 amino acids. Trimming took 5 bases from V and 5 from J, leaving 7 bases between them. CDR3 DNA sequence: TGTGCCAGCAGTGATCGGGAGACCCAGTACTTC. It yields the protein CASSDRETQYF. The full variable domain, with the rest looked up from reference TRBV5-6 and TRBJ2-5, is DAGVTQSPTHLIKTRGQQVTLRCSPKSGHDTVSWYQQALGQGPQFIFQYYEEEERQRGNFPDRFSGHQFPNYSSELNVNALLLGDSALYLCASSDRETQYFGPGTRLLVL.

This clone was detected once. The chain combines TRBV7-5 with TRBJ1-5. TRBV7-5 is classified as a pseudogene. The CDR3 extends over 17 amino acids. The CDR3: CARSLALLWELNQPQHF. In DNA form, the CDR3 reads TGTGCCAGAAGCTTAGCGTTACTGTGGGAGCTGAATCAGCCCCAGCATTTT.

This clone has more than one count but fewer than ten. CDR3 DNA sequence: TGTGCCAGCAGCCCAGACCCGGGACTGAAATCCTACGAGCAGTACTTC. Protein product: CASSPDPGLKSYEQYF. The rearrangement links TRBV7-3 to TRBJ2-7, with TRBD2 as a possible D gene (6 bases). Germline CDR1 and CDR2: SGHTA and FQGTGA. This CDR3 region has 16 residues. V lost 5 bases to trimming and J lost 1 base, with 18 bases between them.

CDR3 DNA: TGTGCCAGCAGCGAGGGGCCTACAACGCAGTATTTT. As protein: CASSEGPTTQYF. The chain combines TRBV7-9 with TRBJ2-3; tentatively, D is TRBD1 or TRBD2 (5 bases each). Looked up from germline, CDR1 is SEHNR and CDR2 is FQNEAQ (reference sequence). The CDR3 is made up of 12 amino acids. Between the trimmed V and J ends, which lost 5 bases and 9 bases, there was a span of 12 bases.

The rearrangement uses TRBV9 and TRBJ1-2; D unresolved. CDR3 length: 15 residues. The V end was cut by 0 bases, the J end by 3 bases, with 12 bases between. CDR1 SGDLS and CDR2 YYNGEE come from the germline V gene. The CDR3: CASSVGRGLDYGYTF. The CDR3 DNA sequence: TGTGCCAGCAGCGTAGGGCGAGGTCTCGACTATGGCTACACCTTC.

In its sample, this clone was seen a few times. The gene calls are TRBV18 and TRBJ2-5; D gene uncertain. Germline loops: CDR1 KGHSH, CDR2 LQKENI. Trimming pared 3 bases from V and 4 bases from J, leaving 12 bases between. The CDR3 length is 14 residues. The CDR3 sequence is CASSPRNVLETQYF. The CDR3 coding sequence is TGTGCCAGCTCACCGAGAAACGTTCTAGAGACCCAGTACTTC. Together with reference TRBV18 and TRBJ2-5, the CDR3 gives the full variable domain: NAGVMQNPRHLVRRRGQEARLRCSPMKGHSHVYWYRQLPEEGLKFMVYLQKENIIDESGMPKERFSAEFPKEGPSILRIQQVVRGDSAAYFCASSPRNVLETQYFGPGTRLLVL.

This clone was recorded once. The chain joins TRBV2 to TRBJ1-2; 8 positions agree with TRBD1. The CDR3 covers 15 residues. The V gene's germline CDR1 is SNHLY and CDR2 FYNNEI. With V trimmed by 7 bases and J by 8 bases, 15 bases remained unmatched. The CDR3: CASTPRWQGAGGYTF. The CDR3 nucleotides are TGTGCCAGCACTCCCAGATGGCAGGGGGCGGGAGGCTACACCTTC.

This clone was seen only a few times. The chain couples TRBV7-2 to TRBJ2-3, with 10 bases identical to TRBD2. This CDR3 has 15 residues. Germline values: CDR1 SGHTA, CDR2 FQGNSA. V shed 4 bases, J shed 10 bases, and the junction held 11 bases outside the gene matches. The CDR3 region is CASSSPASGGLPQYF. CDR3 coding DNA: TGTGCCAGCAGCTCCCCCGCTAGCGGGGGCCTCCCGCAGTATTTT. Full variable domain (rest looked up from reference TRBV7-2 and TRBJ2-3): GAGVSQSPSNKVTEKGKDVELRCDPISGHTALYWYRQSLGQGLEFLIYFQGNSAPDKSGLPSDRFSAERTGGSVSTLTIQRTQQEDSAVYLCASSSPASGGLPQYFGPGTRLTVL.

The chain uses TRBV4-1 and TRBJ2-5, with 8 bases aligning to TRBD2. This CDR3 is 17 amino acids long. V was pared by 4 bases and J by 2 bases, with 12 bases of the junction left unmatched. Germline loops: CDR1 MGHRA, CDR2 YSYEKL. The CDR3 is CASSRSSAASGQETQYF. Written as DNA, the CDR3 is TGCGCCAGCAGCCGTAGCAGCGCAGCTAGCGGGCAAGAGACCCAGTACTTC.

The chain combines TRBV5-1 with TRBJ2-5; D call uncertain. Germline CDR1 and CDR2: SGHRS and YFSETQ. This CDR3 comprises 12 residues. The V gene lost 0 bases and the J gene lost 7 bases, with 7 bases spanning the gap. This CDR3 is CASSLEVSTQYF. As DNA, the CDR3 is TGCGCCAGCAGCTTGGAAGTGTCGACCCAGTACTTC.

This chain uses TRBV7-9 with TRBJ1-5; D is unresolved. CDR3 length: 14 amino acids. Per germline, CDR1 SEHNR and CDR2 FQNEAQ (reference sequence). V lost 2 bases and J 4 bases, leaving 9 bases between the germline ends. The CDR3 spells CASSLSSANQPQHF. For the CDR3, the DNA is TGTGCCAGCAGCTTATCCTCAGCGAATCAGCCCCAGCATTTT.

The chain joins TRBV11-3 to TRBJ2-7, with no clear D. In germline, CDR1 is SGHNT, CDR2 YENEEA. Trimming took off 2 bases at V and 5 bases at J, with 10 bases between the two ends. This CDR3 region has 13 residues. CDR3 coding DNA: TGTGCCAGCAGCTTACAGAGCTCAAACGAGCAGTACTTC. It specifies CASSLQSSNEQYF. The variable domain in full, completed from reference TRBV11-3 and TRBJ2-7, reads EAGVVQSPRYKIIEKKQPVAFWCNPISGHNTLYWYLQNLGQGPELLIRYENEEAVDDSQLPKDRFSAERLKGVDSTLKIQPAELGDSAVYLCASSLQSSNEQYFGPGTRLTVT.

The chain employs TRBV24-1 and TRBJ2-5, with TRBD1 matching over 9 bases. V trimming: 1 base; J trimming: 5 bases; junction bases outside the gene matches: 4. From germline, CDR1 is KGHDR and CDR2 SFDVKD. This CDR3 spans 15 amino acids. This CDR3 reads CATSDFLQGAETQYF. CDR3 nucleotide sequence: TGTGCCACCAGTGATTTTCTACAGGGGGCCGAGACCCAGTACTTC.

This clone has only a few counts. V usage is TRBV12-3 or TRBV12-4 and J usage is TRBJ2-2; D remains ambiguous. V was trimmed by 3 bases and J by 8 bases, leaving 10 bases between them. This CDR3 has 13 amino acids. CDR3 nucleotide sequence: TGTGCCAGCAGTTTTCAGTTGAAAGGGGAGCTGTTTTTT. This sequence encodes CASSFQLKGELFF.